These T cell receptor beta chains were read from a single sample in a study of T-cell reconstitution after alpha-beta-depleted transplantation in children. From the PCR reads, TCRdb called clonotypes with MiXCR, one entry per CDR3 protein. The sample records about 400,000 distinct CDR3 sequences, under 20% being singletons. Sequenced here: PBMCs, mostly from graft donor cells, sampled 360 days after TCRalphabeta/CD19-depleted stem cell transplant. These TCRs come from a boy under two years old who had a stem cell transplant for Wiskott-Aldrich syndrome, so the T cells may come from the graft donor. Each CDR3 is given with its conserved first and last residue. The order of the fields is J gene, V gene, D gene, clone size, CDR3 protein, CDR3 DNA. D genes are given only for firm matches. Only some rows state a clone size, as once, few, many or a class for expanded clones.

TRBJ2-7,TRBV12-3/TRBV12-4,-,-,CASSLVPGLTYEQYF,TGTGCCAGCAGTTTAGTCCCAGGTCTGACCTACGAGCAGTACTTC
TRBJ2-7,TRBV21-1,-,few,CASRNCHLQGYYEQYF,TGTGCCAGCAGAAATTGCCACTTACAGGGGTACTACGAGCAGTACTTC
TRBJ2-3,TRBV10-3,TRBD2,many,CAISGAGGNTDTQYF,TGTGCCATCAGTGGTGCGGGGGGAAACACAGATACGCAGTATTTT
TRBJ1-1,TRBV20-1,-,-,CSANHKRTNEVFF,TGCAGTGCTAACCACAAGCGGACCAATGAAGTTTTCTTT
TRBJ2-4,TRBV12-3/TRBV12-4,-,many,CASSFGGNIQYF,TGTGCCAGCAGTTTTGGGGGAAACATTCAGTACTTC
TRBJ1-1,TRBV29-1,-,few,CSVERGANTEAFF,TGCAGCGTTGAGAGGGGCGCGAACACTGAAGCTTTCTTT
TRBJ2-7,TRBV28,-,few,CASSSRGGQYF,TGTGCCAGCAGTTCGAGAGGAGGCCAGTACTTC
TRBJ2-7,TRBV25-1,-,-,CASAVLYEQYF,TGTGCCAGCGCCGTCCTCTACGAGCAGTACTTC
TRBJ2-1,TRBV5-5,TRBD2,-,CASSVRGSAGGPYNEQFF,TGTGCCAGCAGCGTCCGAGGGTCTGCGGGAGGGCCCTACAATGAGCAGTTCTTC
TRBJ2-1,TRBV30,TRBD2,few,CAWSRLAGGNEQFF,TGTGCCTGGTCGAGGCTAGCGGGAGGCAATGAGCAGTTCTTC
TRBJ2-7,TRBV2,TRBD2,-,CASEPNAGGEQYF,TGTGCCAGCGAGCCCAATGCGGGAGGCGAGCAGTACTTC
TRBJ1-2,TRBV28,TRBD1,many,CASSLSGQGIYGYTF,TGTGCCAGCAGTTTATCCGGACAGGGAATCTATGGCTACACCTTC
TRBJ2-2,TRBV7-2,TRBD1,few,CASSQQGARNTGELFF,TGTGCCAGCAGCCAACAGGGGGCGAGGAATACCGGGGAGCTGTTTTTT
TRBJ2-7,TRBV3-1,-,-,CASSLDPGQIYEQYF,TGTGCCAGCAGCTTGGACCCGGGGCAGATCTACGAGCAGTACTTC
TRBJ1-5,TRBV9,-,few,CASSVEGTANQPQHF,TGTGCCAGCAGCGTAGAGGGAACAGCCAATCAGCCCCAGCATTTT
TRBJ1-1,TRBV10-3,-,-,CAIGLDAMNTEAFF,TGTGCCATCGGGTTGGACGCTATGAACACTGAAGCTTTCTTT
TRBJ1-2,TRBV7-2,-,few,CASSLARGGNYGYTF,TGTGCCAGCAGCTTAGCGAGAGGGGGTAACTATGGCTACACCTTC
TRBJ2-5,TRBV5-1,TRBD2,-,CASSLVGDYHETQYF,TGCGCCAGCAGCTTGGTAGGGGACTATCACGAGACCCAGTACTTC
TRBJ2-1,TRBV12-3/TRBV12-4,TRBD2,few,CASSSLIGGASHEQFF,TGTGCCAGCAGTTCCCTCATCGGGGGGGCGAGCCATGAGCAGTTCTTC
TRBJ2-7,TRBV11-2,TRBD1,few,CASSLEPGQGTPYEQYF,TGTGCCAGCAGCTTAGAACCGGGACAGGGAACCCCCTACGAGCAGTACTTC
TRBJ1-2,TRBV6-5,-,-,CASSYSTGGYGYTF,TGTGCCAGCAGTTACTCTACAGGAGGTTATGGCTACACCTTC
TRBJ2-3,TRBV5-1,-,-,CASSLVPGLTDTQYF,TGCGCCAGCAGCTTGGTTCCGGGACTCACAGATACGCAGTATTTT
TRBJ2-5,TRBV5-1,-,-,CASKAYLETQYF,TGCGCCAGCAAGGCCTATTTGGAGACCCAGTACTTC
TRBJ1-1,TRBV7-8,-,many,CASSFTGRSEAFF,TGTGCCAGCAGCTTCACAGGGCGGTCTGAAGCTTTCTTT
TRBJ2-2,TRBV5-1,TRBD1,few,CASSIRQGNTGELFF,TGCGCCAGCAGCATAAGACAGGGGAACACCGGGGAGCTGTTTTTT
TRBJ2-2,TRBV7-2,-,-,CASSPGAVNTGELFF,TGTGCCAGCAGCCCGGGGGCCGTGAACACCGGGGAGCTGTTTTTT
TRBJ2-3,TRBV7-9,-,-,CASSLVRRGDTQYF,TGTGCCAGCAGCTTAGTTAGGAGGGGAGATACGCAGTATTTT
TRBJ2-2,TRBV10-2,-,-,CASISLAYAGELFF,TGCGCCAGCATTTCTCTAGCGTACGCCGGGGAGCTGTTTTTT
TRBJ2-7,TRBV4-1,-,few,CASSQDTAPRLEPYEQYF,TGCGCCAGCAGCCAAGATACAGCCCCGCGGCTAGAGCCCTACGAGCAGTACTTC
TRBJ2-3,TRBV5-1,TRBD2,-,CASSNPGLAADTQYF,TGCGCCAGCAGCAACCCGGGACTAGCGGCAGATACGCAGTATTTT
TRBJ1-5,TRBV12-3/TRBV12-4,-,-,CASSFVGAGQPQHF,TGTGCCAGCAGTTTCGTGGGGGCTGGCCAGCCCCAGCATTTT
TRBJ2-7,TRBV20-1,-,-,CSASYADGLDEQYF,TGCAGTGCTAGCTATGCCGACGGCCTAGACGAGCAGTACTTC
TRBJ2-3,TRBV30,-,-,CAWSVRTFLTDTQYF,TGTGCCTGGAGTGTACGAACTTTCCTCACAGATACGCAGTATTTT
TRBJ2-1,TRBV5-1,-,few,CASSFWSRDNEQFF,TGCGCCAGCAGTTTCTGGTCCAGGGACAATGAGCAGTTCTTC
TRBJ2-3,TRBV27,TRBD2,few,CASSLFPASGRFGTQYF,TGTGCCAGCAGTTTATTTCCGGCTAGCGGTCGGTTCGGTACGCAGTATTTT
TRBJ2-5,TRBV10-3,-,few,CAISEGSIQETQYF,TGTGCCATCAGTGAGGGGTCCATCCAAGAGACCCAGTACTTC
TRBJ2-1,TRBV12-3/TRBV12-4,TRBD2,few,CASSLTAGPMGYNEQFF,TGTGCCAGCAGTTTGACAGCGGGACCCATGGGCTACAATGAGCAGTTCTTC
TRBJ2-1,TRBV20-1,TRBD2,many,CSAIGGAQGYNEQFF,TGCAGTGCTATCGGGGGGGCCCAAGGCTACAATGAGCAGTTCTTC
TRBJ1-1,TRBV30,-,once,CAWVRGAWTEAFF,TGTGCCTGGGTCAGGGGCGCGTGGACTGAAGCTTTCTTT
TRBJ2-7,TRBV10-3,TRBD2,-,CAISEGTSGIYEQYF,TGTGCCATCAGTGAAGGGACTAGCGGGATCTACGAGCAGTACTTC
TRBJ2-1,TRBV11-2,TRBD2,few,CASSHGLAEYNEQFF,TGTGCCAGCAGCCACGGACTAGCGGAGTACAATGAGCAGTTCTTC
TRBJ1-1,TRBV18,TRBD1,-,CASSPVTGGPNTEAFF,TGTGCCAGCTCACCTGTGACAGGGGGCCCGAACACTGAAGCTTTCTTT
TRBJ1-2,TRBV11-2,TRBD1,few,CASSPARTGSSGYTF,TGTGCCAGCAGCCCAGCCAGGACAGGGTCTTCTGGCTACACCTTC
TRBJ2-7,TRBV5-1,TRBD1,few,CASSSKRGQGALNSYEQYF,TGCGCCAGCAGCTCAAAGCGGGGACAGGGGGCCCTTAACTCCTACGAGCAGTACTTC
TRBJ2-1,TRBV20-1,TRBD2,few,CSARPTGLNSSGGPPMKQFF,TGCAGTGCTAGACCGACAGGGTTGAACTCTAGCGGGGGGCCACCTATGAAGCAGTTCTTC
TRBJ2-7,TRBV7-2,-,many,CASSLRGVYEQYF,TGTGCCAGCAGCTTAAGGGGGGTCTACGAGCAGTACTTC
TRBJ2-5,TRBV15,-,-,CATRNRVYETQYF,TGTGCCACCCGGAACAGGGTGTACGAGACCCAGTACTTC
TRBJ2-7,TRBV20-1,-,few,CSAEHRRVPYEQYF,TGCAGTGCGGAGCACAGGAGGGTCCCCTACGAGCAGTACTTC
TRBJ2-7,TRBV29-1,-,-,CSVVRGEGSYEQYF,TGCAGCGTTGTAAGGGGAGAGGGATCCTACGAGCAGTACTTC
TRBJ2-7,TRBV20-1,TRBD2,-,CSARKAGGGYEQYF,TGCAGTGCTAGAAAGGCGGGGGGGGGCTACGAGCAGTACTTC
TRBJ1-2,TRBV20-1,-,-,CSASSSVRNYGYTF,TGCAGTGCTAGTTCGTCAGTTCGTAACTATGGCTACACCTTC
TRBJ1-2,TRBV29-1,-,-,CSSMEGGGYTF,TGCAGCTCCATGGAGGGGGGTGGCTACACCTTC
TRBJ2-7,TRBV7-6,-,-,CASSSIHTRGVYEQYF,TGTGCCAGCAGCTCCATACACACCAGGGGAGTCTACGAGCAGTACTTC
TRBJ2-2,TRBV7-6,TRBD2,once,CASSFLLAGGNTGELFF,TGTGCCAGCAGCTTCCTACTAGCGGGGGGGAACACCGGGGAGCTGTTTTTT
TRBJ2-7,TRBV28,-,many,CASSPFPAYEQYF,TGTGCCAGCAGCCCCTTCCCTGCCTACGAGCAGTACTTC